This T cell receptor (beta chain) stems from a study of T cell changes during pregnancy in multiple sclerosis. The CDR3 is 14 residues long. CDR1 and CDR2 (germline): SEHNR, FQNEAQ (reference sequence). Trimming pared 1 base from V and 3 bases from J, leaving 10 bases between. Assay: immunoSEQ multiplex PCR; the TCRdb copy retains only in-frame clones and omits some. Of around 110,000 clones in the sample, about 90% were seen once. The clonotype originates from a female donor with multiple sclerosis, enrolled in a pregnancy study. Material: peripheral blood, obtained before pregnancy. This rearrangement joins TRBV7-9 to TRBJ2-7; no clear D gene. CDR3 sequence: CASSLVALNYEQYF. CDR3 DNA: TGTGCCAGCAGCTTAGTGGCACTAAACTACGAGCAGTACTTC.